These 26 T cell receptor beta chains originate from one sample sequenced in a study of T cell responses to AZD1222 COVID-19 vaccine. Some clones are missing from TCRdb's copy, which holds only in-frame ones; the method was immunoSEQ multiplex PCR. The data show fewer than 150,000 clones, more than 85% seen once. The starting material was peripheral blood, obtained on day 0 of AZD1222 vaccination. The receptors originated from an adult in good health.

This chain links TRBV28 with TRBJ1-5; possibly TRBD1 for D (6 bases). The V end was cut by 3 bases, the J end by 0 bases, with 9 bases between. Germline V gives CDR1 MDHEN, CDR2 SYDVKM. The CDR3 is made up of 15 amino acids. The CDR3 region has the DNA TGTGCCAGCAGTTTGACAGGATATAGCAATCAGCCCCAGCATTTT. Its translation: CASSLTGYSNQPQHF.

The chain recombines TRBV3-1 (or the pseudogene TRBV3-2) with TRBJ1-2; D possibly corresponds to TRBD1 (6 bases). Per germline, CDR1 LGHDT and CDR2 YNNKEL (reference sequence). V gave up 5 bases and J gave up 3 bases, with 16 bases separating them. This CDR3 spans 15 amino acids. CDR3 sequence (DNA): TGTGCCAGCAGCTCTGAAACCAGGGGTTACTATGGCTACACCTTC. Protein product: CASSSETRGYYGYTF.

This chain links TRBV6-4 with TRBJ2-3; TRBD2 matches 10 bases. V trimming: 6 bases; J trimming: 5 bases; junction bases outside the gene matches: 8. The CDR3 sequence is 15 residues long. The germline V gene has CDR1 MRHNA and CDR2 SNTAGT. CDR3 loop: CASSPLAGRGDTQYF. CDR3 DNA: TGTGCCAGCAGCCCACTAGCGGGGCGGGGAGATACGCAGTATTTT.

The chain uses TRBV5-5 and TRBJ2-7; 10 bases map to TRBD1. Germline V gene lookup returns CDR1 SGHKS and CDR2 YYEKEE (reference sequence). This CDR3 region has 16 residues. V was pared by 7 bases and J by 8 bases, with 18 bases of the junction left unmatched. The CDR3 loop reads CASLSTAGTGAIQQYF. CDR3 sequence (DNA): TGTGCCAGCTTATCTACCGCCGGGACAGGGGCTATTCAGCAGTACTTC.

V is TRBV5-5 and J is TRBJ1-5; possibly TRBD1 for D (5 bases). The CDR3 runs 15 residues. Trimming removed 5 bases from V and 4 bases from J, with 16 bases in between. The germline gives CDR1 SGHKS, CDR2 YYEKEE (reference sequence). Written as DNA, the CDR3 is TGTGCCAGCAGACCTGGGGGACCGGATAATCAGCCCCAGCATTTT. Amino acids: CASRPGGPDNQPQHF.

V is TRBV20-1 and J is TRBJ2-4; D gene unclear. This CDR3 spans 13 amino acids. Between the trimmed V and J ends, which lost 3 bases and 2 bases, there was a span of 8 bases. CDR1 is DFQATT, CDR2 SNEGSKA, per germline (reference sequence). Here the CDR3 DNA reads TGCAGTGCTAGTTCAGAATCCAAAAACATTCAGTACTTC. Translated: CSASSESKNIQYF.

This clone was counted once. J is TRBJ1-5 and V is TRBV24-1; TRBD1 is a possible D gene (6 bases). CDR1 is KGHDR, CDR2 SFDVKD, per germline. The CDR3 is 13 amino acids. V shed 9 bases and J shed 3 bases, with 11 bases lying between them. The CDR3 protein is CATGGQSNQPQHF. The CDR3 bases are TGTGCCACCGGGGGGCAGTCCAATCAGCCCCAGCATTTT.

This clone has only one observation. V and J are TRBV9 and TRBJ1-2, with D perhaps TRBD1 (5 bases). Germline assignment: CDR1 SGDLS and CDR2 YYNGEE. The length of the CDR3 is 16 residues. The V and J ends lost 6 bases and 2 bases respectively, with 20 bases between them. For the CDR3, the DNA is TGTGCCAGCACCTCCAACGCGGACATTTTCAACTATGGCTACACCTTC. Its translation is CASTSNADIFNYGYTF. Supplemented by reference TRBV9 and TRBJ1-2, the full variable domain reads DSGVTQTPKHLITATGQRVTLRCSPRSGDLSVYWYQQSLDQGLQFLIQYYNGEERAKGNILERFSAQQFPDLHSELNLSSLELGDSALYFCASTSNADIFNYGYTFGSGTRLTVV.

The CDR3 DNA follows: TGTGCCAGCAGGCGCATCAGGGGCCGGGGGGCTGAAGCTTTCTTT. The encoded protein is CASRRIRGRGAEAFF. The chain is built from TRBV6-5 and TRBJ1-1; D is possibly TRBD1 (6 bases). Germline assignment: CDR1 MNHEY and CDR2 SVGAGI. V was clipped by 6 bases and J by 6 bases, with 20 bases between them. The CDR3 spans 15 residues.

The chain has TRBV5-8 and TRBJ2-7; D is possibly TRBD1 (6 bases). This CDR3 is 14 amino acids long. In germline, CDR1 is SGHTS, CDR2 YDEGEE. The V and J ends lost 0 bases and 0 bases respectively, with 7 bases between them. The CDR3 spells CASSLVTGSYEQYF. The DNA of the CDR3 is TGTGCCAGCAGCTTGGTGACAGGCTCCTACGAGCAGTACTTC.

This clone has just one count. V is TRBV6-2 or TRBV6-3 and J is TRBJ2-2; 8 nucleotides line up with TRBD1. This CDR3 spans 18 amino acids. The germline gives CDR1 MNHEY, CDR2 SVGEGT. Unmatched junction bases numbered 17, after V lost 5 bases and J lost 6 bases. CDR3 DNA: TGTGCCAGCAGTAACACGTCCCCGGGCAGGGGGCCCGCCGGGGAGCTGTTTTTT. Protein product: CASSNTSPGRGPAGELFF.

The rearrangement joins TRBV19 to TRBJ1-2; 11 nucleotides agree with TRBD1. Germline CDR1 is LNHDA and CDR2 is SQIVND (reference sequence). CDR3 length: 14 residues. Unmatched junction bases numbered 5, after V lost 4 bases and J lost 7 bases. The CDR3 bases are TGTGCCAGTAGTACGGGACAGGGGGGGACTGGCTACACCTTC. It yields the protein CASSTGQGGTGYTF.

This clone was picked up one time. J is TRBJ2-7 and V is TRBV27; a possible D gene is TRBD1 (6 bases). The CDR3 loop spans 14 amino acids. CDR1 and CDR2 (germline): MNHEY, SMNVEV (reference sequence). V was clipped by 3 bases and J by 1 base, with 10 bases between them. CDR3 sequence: CASSLVQGSYEQYF. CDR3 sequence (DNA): TGTGCCAGCAGTTTGGTTCAGGGGTCCTACGAGCAGTACTTC.

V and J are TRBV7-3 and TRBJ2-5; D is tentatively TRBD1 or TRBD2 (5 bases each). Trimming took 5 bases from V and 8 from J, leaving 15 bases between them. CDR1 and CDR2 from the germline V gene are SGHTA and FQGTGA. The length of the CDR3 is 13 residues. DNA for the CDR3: TGTGCCAGCAGCGCGGTGGGGGAGAAAACCCAGTACTTC. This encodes CASSAVGEKTQYF.

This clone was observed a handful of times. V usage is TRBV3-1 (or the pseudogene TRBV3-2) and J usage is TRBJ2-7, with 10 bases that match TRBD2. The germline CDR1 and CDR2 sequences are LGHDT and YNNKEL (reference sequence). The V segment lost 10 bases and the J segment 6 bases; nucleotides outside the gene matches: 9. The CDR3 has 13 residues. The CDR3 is CATLAGGRGEQYF. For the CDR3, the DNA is TGTGCCACCTTAGCGGGAGGTCGTGGCGAGCAGTACTTC.

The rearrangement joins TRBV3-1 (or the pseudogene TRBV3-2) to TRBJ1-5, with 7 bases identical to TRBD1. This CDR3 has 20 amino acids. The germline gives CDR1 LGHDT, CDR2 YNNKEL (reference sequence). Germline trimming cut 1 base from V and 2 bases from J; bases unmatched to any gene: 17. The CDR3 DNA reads TGTGCCAGCAGCCAAGCCAGGGGAGGGAGAGGGGGCCGGGGCAATCAGCCCCAGCATTTT. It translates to CASSQARGGRGGRGNQPQHF.

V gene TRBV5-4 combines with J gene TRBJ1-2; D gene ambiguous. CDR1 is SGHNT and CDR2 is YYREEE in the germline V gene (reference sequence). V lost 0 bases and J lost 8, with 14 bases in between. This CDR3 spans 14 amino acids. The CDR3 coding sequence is TGTGCCAGCAGCTTGGCCGCGACACGCACAGGCTACACCTTC. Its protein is CASSLAATRTGYTF.

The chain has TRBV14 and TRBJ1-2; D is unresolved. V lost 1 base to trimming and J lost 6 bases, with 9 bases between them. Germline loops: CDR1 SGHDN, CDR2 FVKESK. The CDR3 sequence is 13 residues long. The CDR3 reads CASSQAGIHGYTF. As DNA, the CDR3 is TGTGCCAGCAGCCAAGCTGGAATCCATGGCTACACCTTC.

As DNA, the CDR3 is TGTGCCAGCAGTCCCGGACAGGCCCCCGGGCAGTACTTC. Protein sequence: CASSPGQAPGQYF. The chain joins TRBV27 to TRBJ2-7; 7 bases are a match to TRBD1. Germline V CDR1 and CDR2: MNHEY, SMNVEV (reference sequence). After removal of 5 bases from V and 9 bases from J, the junction contained 10 bases not matched to a gene. The CDR3 consists of 13 residues.

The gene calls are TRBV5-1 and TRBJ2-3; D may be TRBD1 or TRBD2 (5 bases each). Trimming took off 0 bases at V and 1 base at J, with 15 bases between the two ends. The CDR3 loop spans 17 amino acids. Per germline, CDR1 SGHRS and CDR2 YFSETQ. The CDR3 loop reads CASSLVLGASGTDTQYF. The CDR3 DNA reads TGCGCCAGCAGCTTGGTTCTCGGGGCCTCCGGCACAGATACGCAGTATTTT. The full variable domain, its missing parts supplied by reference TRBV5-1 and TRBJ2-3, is KAGVTQTPRYLIKTRGQQVTLSCSPISGHRSVSWYQQTPGQGLQFLFEYFSETQRNKGNFPGRFSGRQFSNSRSEMNVSTLELGDSALYLCASSLVLGASGTDTQYFGPGTRLTVL.

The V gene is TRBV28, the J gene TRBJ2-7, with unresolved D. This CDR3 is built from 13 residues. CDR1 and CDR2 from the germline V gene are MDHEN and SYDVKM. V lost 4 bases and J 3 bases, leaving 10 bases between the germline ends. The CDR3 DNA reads TGTGCCAGCAGTTCCCTTACGGACTACGAGCAGTACTTC. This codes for CASSSLTDYEQYF.

CDR3 nucleotides: TGTGCCAGCAGCTTGGTCCTTAGCAATCAGCCCCAGCATTTT. This sequence encodes CASSLVLSNQPQHF. The gene calls are TRBV5-5 and TRBJ1-5; D is unresolved. V lost 0 bases to trimming and J lost 0 bases, with 4 bases between them. Germline V gives CDR1 SGHKS, CDR2 YYEKEE (reference sequence). The length of the CDR3 is 14 residues.

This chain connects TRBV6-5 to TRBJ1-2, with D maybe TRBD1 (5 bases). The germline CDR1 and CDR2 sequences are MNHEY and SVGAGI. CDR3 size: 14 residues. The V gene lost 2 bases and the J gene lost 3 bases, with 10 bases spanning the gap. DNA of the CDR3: TGTGCCAGCAGTTACGCCGAAGGGGACTATGGCTACACCTTC. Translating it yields CASSYAEGDYGYTF.

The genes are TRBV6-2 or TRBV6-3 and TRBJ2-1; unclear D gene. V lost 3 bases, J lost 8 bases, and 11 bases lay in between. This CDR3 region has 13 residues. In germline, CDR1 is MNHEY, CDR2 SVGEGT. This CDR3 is CASSYVGRHEQFF. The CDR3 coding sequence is TGTGCCAGCAGTTATGTTGGGCGACATGAGCAGTTCTTC.

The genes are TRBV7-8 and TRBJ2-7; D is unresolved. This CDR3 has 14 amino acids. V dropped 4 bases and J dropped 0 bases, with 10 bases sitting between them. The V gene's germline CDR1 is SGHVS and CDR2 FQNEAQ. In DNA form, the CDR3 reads TGTGCCAGCAGCTCCCAACAGAGCTCCTACGAGCAGTACTTC. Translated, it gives CASSSQQSSYEQYF. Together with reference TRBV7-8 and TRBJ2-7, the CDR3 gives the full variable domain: GAGVSQSPRYKVAKRGQDVALRCDPISGHVSLFWYQQALGQGPEFLTYFQNEAQLDKSGLPSDRFFAERPEGSVSTLKIQRTQQEDSAVYLCASSSQQSSYEQYFGPGTRLTVT.

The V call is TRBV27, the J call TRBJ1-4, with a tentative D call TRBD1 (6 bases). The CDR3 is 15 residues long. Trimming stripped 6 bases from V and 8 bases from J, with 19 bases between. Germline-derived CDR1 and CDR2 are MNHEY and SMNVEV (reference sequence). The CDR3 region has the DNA TGTGCCAGCAGCCCTTCTTGGAGGGGGACGGAAAAACTGTTTTTT. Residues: CASSPSWRGTEKLFF.